This TCR beta chain was profiled in a study of T-cell memory formation after mild COVID-19. In TCRdb, the 5' RACE reads were re-called with MiXCR into one record per CDR3 protein. The data show about 360,000 distinct CDR3 sequences, with under 15% seen just once and about 20% held by the top ten. This CDR3 has 19 residues. Trimming stripped 5 bases from V and 9 bases from J, with 32 bases between. The sample consisted of PBMCs or a T cell subset sorted from them (not recorded which). The clonotype comes from a man younger than 35 who had mild COVID-19 (a few samples of this study predate the infection). Cell type and time point are not known. This chain connects TRBV12-3 or TRBV12-4 to TRBJ2-1; tentative D call: TRBD1 (10 bases). The CDR3 is CASSPGTGEYGGGALEQFF. For the CDR3, the DNA is TGTGCCAGCAGTCCCGGGACAGGGGAATACGGCGGGGGGGCGCTTGAGCAGTTCTTC.